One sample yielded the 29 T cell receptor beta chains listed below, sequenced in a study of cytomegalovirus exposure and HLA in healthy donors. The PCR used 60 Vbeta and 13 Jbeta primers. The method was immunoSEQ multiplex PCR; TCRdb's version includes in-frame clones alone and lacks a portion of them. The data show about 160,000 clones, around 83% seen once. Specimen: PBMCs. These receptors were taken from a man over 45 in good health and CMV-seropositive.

CDR3 residues: CASSPQLNTEAFF. DNA of the CDR3: TGTGCCAGCAGTCCCCAGTTGAACACTGAAGCTTTCTTT. The rearrangement uses TRBV2 and TRBJ1-1, with D uncertain. The germline V gene encodes CDR1 SNHLY and CDR2 FYNNEI. This CDR3 has 13 amino acids. V was trimmed by 5 bases and J by 0 bases, leaving 7 bases between them. Supplemented by reference TRBV2 and TRBJ1-1, the full variable domain reads EPEVTQTPSHQVTQMGQEVILRCVPISNHLYFYWYRQILGQKVEFLVSFYNNEISEKSEIFDDQFSVERPDGSNFTLKIRSTKLEDSAMYFCASSPQLNTEAFFGQGTRLTVV.

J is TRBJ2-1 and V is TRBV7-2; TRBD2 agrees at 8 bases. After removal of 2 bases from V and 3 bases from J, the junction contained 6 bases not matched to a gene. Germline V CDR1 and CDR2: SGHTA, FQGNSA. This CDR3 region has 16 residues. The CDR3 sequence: CASSLLAGGNYNEQFF. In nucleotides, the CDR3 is TGTGCCAGCAGCTTATTGGCGGGGGGAAACTACAATGAGCAGTTCTTC.

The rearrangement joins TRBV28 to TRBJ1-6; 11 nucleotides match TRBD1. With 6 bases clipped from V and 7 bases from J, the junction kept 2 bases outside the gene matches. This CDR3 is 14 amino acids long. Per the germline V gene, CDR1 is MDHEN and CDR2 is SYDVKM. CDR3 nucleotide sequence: TGTGCCAGCAGGGGGACAGGGGGGAATTCACCCCTCCACTTT. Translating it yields CASRGTGGNSPLHF.

The CDR3 protein is CASASGGNEQFF. The CDR3 DNA follows: TGTGCTAGTGCCTCGGGGGGAAATGAGCAGTTCTTC. The rearrangement uses TRBV12-5 and TRBJ2-1, with 7 bases matching TRBD2. The CDR3 is made up of 12 amino acids. CDR1 and CDR2 from the germline V gene are LGHNT and FRNRAP. V was clipped by 7 bases and J by 7 bases; unmatched bases: 4.

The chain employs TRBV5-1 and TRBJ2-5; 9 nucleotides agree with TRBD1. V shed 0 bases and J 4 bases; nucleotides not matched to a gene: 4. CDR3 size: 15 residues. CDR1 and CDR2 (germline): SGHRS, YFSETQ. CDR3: CASSLGDRDGETQYF. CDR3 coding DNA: TGCGCCAGCAGCTTGGGGGACAGGGATGGAGAGACCCAGTACTTC.

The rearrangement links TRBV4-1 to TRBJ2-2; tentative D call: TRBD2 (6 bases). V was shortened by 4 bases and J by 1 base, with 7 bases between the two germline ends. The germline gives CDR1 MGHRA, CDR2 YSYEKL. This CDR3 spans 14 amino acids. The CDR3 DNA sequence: TGCGCCAGCAGCCTCGGGAGGAACACCGGGGAGCTGTTTTTT. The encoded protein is CASSLGRNTGELFF.

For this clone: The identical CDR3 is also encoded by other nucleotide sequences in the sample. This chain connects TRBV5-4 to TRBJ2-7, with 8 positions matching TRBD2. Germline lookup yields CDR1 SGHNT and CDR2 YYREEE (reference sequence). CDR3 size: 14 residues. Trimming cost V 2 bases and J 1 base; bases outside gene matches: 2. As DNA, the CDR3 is TGTGCCAGCAGCTTACGGGGGGGTTCCTACGAGCAGTACTTC. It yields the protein CASSLRGGSYEQYF.

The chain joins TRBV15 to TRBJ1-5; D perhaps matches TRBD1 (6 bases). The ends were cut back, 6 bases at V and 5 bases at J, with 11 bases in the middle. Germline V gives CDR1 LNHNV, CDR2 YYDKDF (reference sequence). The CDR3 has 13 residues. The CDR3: CATRQGRDQPQHF. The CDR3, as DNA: TGTGCCACCAGACAGGGCAGGGATCAGCCCCAGCATTTT.

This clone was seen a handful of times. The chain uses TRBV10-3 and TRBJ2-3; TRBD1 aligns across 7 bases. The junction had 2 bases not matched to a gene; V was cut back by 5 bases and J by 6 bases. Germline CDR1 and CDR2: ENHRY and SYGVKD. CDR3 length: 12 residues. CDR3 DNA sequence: TGTGCCATCAGTACAGGGGTGGATACGCAGTATTTT. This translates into CAISTGVDTQYF.

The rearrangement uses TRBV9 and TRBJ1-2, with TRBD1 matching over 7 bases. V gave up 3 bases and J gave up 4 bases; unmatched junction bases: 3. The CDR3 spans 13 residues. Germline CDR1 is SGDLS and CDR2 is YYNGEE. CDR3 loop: CASSGQGAYGYTF. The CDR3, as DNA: TGTGCCAGCAGCGGACAGGGAGCCTATGGCTACACCTTC.

The CDR3 here is CASSPDIYNEQFF. The CDR3 bases are TGCGCCAGCAGCCCGGACATCTACAATGAGCAGTTCTTC. V gene TRBV5-1 combines with J gene TRBJ2-1; D possibly corresponds to TRBD1 (5 bases). Germline CDR1 SGHRS, CDR2 YFSETQ. Trimming pared 4 bases from V and 3 bases from J, leaving 8 bases between. The CDR3 has 13 amino acids.

CDR3 sequence (DNA): TGTGCCAGCAGCTTAGAGGGCGGGACTAGCACAGATACGCAGTATTTT. Protein sequence: CASSLEGGTSTDTQYF. The chain joins TRBV11-1 to TRBJ2-3; a weak D match, TRBD2 (6 bases). The CDR3 loop spans 16 amino acids. Germline CDR1 is SGHAT and CDR2 is FQDESV (reference sequence). Trimming left V 1 base short and J 0 bases short, with 11 bases between.

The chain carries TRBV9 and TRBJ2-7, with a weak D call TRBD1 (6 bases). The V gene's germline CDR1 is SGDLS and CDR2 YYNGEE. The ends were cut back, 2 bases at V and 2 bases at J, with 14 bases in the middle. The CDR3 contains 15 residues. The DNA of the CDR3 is TGTGCCAGCAGCGTGGATCCTACAGGGACCTACGAGCAGTACTTC. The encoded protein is CASSVDPTGTYEQYF.

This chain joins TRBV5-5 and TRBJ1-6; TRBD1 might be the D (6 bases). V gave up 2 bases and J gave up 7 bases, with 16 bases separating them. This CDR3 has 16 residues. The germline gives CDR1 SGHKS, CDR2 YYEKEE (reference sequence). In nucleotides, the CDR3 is TGTGCCAGCAGCTTACGACAGGACTGGGACAATTCACCCCTCCACTTT. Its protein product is CASSLRQDWDNSPLHF.

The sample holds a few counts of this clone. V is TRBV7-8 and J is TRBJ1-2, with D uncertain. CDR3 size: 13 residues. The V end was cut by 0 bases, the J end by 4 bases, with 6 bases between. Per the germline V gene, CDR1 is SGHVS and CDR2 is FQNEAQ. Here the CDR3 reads CASSLAPIYGYTF. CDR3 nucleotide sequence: TGTGCCAGCAGCTTAGCTCCCATCTATGGCTACACCTTC.

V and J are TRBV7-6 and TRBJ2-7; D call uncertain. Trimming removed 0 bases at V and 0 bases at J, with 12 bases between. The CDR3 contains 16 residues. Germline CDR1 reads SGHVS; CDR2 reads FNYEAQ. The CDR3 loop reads CASSLAFGQSSYEQYF. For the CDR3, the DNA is TGTGCCAGCAGCTTAGCGTTTGGGCAAAGCTCCTACGAGCAGTACTTC.

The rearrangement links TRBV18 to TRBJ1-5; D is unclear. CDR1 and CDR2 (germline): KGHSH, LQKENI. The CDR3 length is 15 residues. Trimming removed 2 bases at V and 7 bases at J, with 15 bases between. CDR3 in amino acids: CASSPSTAGEQPQHF. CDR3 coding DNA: TGTGCCAGCTCACCATCGACTGCTGGAGAACAGCCCCAGCATTTT.

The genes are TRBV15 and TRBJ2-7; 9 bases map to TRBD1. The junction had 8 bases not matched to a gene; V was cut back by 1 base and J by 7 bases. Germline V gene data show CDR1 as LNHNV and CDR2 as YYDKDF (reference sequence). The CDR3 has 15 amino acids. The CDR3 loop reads CATSRVGGQGIEQYF. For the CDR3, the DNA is TGTGCCACCAGCAGAGTAGGCGGACAGGGGATTGAGCAGTACTTC.

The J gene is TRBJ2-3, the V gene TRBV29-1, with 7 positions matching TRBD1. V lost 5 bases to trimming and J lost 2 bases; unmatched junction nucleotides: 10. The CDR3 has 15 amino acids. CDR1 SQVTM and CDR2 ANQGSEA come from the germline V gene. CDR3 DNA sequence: TGCAGCGTTCTGTCCGGGACAGATTCCACAGATACGCAGTATTTT. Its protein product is CSVLSGTDSTDTQYF.

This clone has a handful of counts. CDR3 amino acids: CASQTGPGNTEAFF. DNA for the CDR3: TGTGCCAGCCAGACAGGGCCTGGGAACACTGAAGCTTTCTTT. This chain joins TRBV7-2 and TRBJ1-1; 7 bases are shared with TRBD1. With V trimmed by 8 bases and J by 1 base, 7 bases remained unmatched. The germline CDR1 and CDR2 sequences are SGHTA and FQGNSA. The CDR3 has 14 amino acids.

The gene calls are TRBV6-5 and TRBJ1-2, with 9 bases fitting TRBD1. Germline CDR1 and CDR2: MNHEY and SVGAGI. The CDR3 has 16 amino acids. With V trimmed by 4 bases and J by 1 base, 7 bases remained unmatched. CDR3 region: CASSSPRGQGNYGYTF. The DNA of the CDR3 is TGTGCCAGCAGTTCCCCTAGGGGACAGGGTAACTATGGCTACACCTTC.

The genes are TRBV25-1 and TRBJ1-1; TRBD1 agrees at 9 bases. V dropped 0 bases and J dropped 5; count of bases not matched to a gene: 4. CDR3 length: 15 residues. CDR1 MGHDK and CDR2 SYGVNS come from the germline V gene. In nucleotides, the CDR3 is TGTGCCAGCAGTGAATATAGGGGACAGGGAACTGAAGCTTTCTTT. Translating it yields CASSEYRGQGTEAFF.

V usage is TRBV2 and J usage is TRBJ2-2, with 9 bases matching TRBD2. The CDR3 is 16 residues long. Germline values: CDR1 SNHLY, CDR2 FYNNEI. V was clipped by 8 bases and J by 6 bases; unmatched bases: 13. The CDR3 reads CASRILPGTSPGELFF. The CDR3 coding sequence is TGTGCCAGCCGCATACTACCTGGGACTAGCCCCGGGGAGCTGTTTTTT.

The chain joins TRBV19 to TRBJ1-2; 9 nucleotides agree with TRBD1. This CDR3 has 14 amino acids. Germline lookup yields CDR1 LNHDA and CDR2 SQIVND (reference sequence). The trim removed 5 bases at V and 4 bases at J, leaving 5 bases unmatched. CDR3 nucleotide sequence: TGTGCCAGTAGTGCCATACAGGGGGCCTATGGCTACACCTTC. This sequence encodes CASSAIQGAYGYTF.

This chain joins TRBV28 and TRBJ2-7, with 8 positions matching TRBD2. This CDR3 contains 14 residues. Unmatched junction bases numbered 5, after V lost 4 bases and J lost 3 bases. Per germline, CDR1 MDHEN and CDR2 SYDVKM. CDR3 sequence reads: CASSSRGGDYEQYF. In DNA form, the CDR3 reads TGTGCCAGCAGTTCACGGGGGGGGGACTACGAGCAGTACTTC.

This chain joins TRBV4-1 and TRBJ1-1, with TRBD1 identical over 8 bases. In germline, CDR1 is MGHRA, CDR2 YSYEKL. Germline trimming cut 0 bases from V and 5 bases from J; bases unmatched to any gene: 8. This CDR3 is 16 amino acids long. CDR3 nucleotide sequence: TGCGCCAGCAGCCAAGAGGGGCGACAGGGGATAACTGAAGCTTTCTTT. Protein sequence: CASSQEGRQGITEAFF.

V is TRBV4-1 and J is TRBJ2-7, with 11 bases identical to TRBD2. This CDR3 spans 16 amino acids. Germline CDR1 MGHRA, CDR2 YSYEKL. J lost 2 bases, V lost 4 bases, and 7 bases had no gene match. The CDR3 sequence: CASSLFGTSGTYEQYF. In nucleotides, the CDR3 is TGCGCCAGCAGCCTATTCGGGACTAGCGGTACCTACGAGCAGTACTTC.

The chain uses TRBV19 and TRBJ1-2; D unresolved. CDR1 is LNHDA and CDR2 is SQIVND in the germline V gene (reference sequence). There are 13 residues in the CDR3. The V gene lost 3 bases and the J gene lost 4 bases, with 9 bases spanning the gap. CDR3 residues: CASSIAAAYGYTF. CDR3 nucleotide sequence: TGTGCCAGTAGTATTGCGGCAGCCTATGGCTACACCTTC.

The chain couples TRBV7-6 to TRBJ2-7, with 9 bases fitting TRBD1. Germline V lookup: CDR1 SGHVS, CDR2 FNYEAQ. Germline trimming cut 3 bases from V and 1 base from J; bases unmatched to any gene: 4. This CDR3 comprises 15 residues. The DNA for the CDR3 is TGTGCCAGCAGCTTTCGGGACAGGGAGTCCTACGAGCAGTACTTC. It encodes CASSFRDRESYEQYF.